A selection of T cell receptor beta chains follows, all from one sample in a study of CD8+ T cells in alopecia areata. Profiling relied on immunoSEQ multiplex PCR, and the TCRdb table lists in-frame clones only, not all of them. There are 75,000 to 80,000 clones in the sample; about 71% occur only once, and 23% lies in the top ten. Sequencing was performed on CD8+ T cells sorted from blood, taken at week 24, from a patient treated with tofacitinib. All receptors come from a human donor with alopecia areata. The CDR3 runs from the conserved cysteine through the conserved F or W. D genes are given only for firm matches. Some rows mark clone size as missing; the rest say once, few, many or name a class of expanded clone.

d_gene,v_gene,j_gene,abundance,CDR3aa,CDR3nt
TRBD1,TRBV6-6,TRBJ1-1,.,CASNPGQWDTEAFF,TGTGCCAGCAACCCGGGACAGTGGGACACTGAAGCTTTCTTT
.,TRBV7-9,TRBJ2-2,many,CASSGTNTGELFF,TGTGCCAGCAGCGGTACGAACACCGGGGAGCTGTTTTTT
TRBD1,TRBV4-1,TRBJ2-2,.,CASSLGTVTGELFF,TGCGCCAGCAGCCTTGGGACAGTCACCGGGGAGCTGTTTTTT
TRBD1,TRBV30,TRBJ2-7,.,CAWSVGQGIYEQYF,TGTGCCTGGAGTGTAGGACAGGGGATATACGAGCAGTACTTC
.,TRBV5-6,TRBJ1-1,.,CASSLSQGRWAFF,TGTGCCAGCAGCTTGTCACAGGGCAGGTGGGCTTTCTTT
.,TRBV15,TRBJ1-2,few,CATSRAAWHGEGYTF,TGTGCCACCAGCAGAGCGGCATGGCACGGAGAGGGCTACACCTTC
.,TRBV10-3,TRBJ1-2,few,CAISADPTGVYGYTF,TGTGCCATCAGTGCGGATCCGACAGGAGTATATGGCTACACCTTC
.,TRBV4-3,TRBJ2-5,.,CASSQELWIGNHQETQYF,TGCGCCAGCAGCCAAGAACTTTGGATCGGGAATCACCAAGAGACCCAGTACTTC
.,TRBV2,TRBJ2-7,.,CASSDAGRSYEQYF,TGTGCCAGCAGTGATGCAGGACGAAGCTACGAGCAGTACTTC
.,TRBV29-1,TRBJ1-2,once,CSVAGWPYYGYTF,TGCAGCGTTGCCGGCTGGCCCTACTATGGCTACACCTTC
.,TRBV27,TRBJ1-1,.,CASSLRGLVTEAFF,TGTGCCAGCAGCTTACGAGGGTTAGTCACTGAAGCTTTCTTT
TRBD2,TRBV19,TRBJ2-2,.,CASSMVSSGRPAGELFF,TGTGCCAGTAGTATGGTTTCTAGCGGGAGACCCGCCGGGGAGCTGTTTTTT
TRBD1,TRBV7-9,TRBJ1-1,.,CASSLGQGGEAFF,TGTGCCAGCAGCTTGGGACAGGGTGGTGAAGCTTTCTTT
.,TRBV5-1,TRBJ1-2,.,CASSGSPYGYTF,TGCGCCAGCAGCGGCAGCCCTTATGGCTACACCTTC
.,TRBV4-1,TRBJ1-1,.,CASSQETGTEAFF,TGCGCCAGCAGCCAAGAGACAGGAACTGAAGCTTTCTTT
.,TRBV29-1,TRBJ1-2,.,CSVLSGTHYGYTF,TGCAGCGTTCTTTCAGGGACCCACTATGGCTACACCTTC
.,TRBV13,TRBJ1-1,medium-sized,CASSQEGSPNTEAFF,TGTGCCAGCAGTCAAGAGGGCAGCCCAAACACTGAAGCTTTCTTT
TRBD1,TRBV29-1,TRBJ1-1,.,CSAGGTGGLNTEAFF,TGCAGCGCCGGAGGGACAGGGGGACTGAACACTGAAGCTTTCTTT
.,TRBV4-1,TRBJ2-5,.,CASSPTTGVNQETQYF,TGCGCCAGCAGCCCGACGACGGGAGTTAATCAAGAGACCCAGTACTTC
TRBD1,TRBV4-1,TRBJ2-5,few,CASSQLIGTGEETQYF,TGCGCCAGCAGCCAACTCATCGGGACAGGGGAAGAGACCCAGTACTTC
.,TRBV7-6,TRBJ2-1,once,CASSLMVDNEQFF,TGTGCCAGCAGCTTAATGGTGGACAATGAGCAGTTCTTC
.,TRBV5-4,TRBJ1-4,few,CASSQETLDARINEKLFF,TGCGCCAGCAGCCAAGAAACACTAGACGCTAGAATTAATGAAAAACTGTTTTTT
.,TRBV7-2,TRBJ2-6,.,CASSLGFGTAGANVLTF,TGTGCCAGCAGCTTAGGGTTCGGAACAGCTGGGGCCAACGTCCTGACTTTC
TRBD2,TRBV27,TRBJ2-3,.,CASSLSSGIPTDTQYF,TGTGCCAGCAGTTTGTCTAGCGGAATTCCCACAGATACGCAGTATTTT
.,TRBV29-1,TRBJ1-3,.,CSVVETSGNTIYF,TGCAGCGTTGTGGAGACCTCTGGAAACACCATATATTTT
.,TRBV27,TRBJ2-1,.,CASGEAGVNNEQFF,TGTGCCAGCGGTGAGGCAGGGGTAAACAATGAGCAGTTCTTC
TRBD1,TRBV7-6,TRBJ2-1,once,CASSLGTGNYEQFF,TGTGCCAGCAGCTTAGGGACAGGGAACTATGAGCAGTTCTTC
TRBD2,TRBV2,TRBJ2-7,many,CASSAGLAGVYEQYF,TGTGCCAGCAGCGCTGGACTAGCGGGGGTTTACGAGCAGTACTTC
.,TRBV4-1,TRBJ1-5,few,CASSQGVTGNQPQHF,TGCGCCAGCAGCCAAGGGGTGACAGGTAATCAGCCCCAGCATTTT
.,TRBV30,TRBJ1-1,.,CAWSVGHAIEAFF,TGTGCCTGGAGTGTGGGACATGCGATTGAAGCTTTCTTT
.,TRBV7-3,TRBJ1-1,.,CASSLIGYTEAFF,TGTGCCAGCAGCTTAATCGGCTACACTGAAGCTTTCTTT
.,TRBV4-1,TRBJ2-3,.,CASSQSPRSTDTQYF,TGCGCCAGCAGCCAATCCCCACGGAGCACAGATACGCAGTATTTT
.,TRBV30,TRBJ2-2,once,CAWSPQYTGELFF,TGTGCCTGGAGCCCCCAATACACCGGGGAGCTGTTTTTT
TRBD1,TRBV30,TRBJ2-7,.,CAWAHGQGAYEQYF,TGTGCCTGGGCACATGGACAGGGGGCCTACGAGCAGTACTTC
.,TRBV21-1,TRBJ2-5,few,CASSKGLAGPQETQYF,TGTGCCAGCAGCAAGGGACTAGCGGGACCACAAGAGACCCAGTACTTC
.,TRBV6-6,TRBJ2-2,.,CASSYLGQNTGELFF,TGTGCCAGCAGTTACTTAGGGCAAAACACCGGGGAGCTGTTTTTT